The TCR beta chain described here comes from a study of Ad26.COV2.S vaccination and SARS-CoV-2 variants. Study-level information: Trial arm assignment for the donor was COV1001 Ad26.COV2.S.

Profiled with immunoSEQ multiplex PCR; TCRdb holds only in-frame clones, not every one. Among 350,000 to 450,000 clones listed, around 83% were seen once. The V gene's germline CDR1 is SEHNR and CDR2 FQNEAQ (reference sequence). With 1 base removed from V and 6 bases from J, the gap between germline ends came to 9 bases. The CDR3 loop spans 13 amino acids. Findings and limits, study-wide: People who got the vaccine had more spike-specific TCR breadth than people who got placebo.

Treatment meaning: over 15 received Ad26.COV2.S at low or high dose, single or two shots; a few received placebo; per-sample allocation not given. Day 63 following the first vaccine or placebo injection was when the samples were taken. This person who donated was an adult of 18-55 years in Boston. In regard to this clone: Its antigen is not known.

This sequence originates from a person between 18 and 59 years old who received the Ad26.COV2.S COVID-19 vaccine or a placebo. This material consisted of peripheral blood, taken in a trial of Ad26.COV2.S vaccine versus placebo. The rearrangement uses TRBV7-9 and TRBJ1-1; D may be TRBD1 (5 bases). The CDR3 is CASSLGGIAEAFF. The CDR3, as DNA: TGTGCCAGCAGCTTAGGGGGGATCGCTGAAGCTTTCTTT.